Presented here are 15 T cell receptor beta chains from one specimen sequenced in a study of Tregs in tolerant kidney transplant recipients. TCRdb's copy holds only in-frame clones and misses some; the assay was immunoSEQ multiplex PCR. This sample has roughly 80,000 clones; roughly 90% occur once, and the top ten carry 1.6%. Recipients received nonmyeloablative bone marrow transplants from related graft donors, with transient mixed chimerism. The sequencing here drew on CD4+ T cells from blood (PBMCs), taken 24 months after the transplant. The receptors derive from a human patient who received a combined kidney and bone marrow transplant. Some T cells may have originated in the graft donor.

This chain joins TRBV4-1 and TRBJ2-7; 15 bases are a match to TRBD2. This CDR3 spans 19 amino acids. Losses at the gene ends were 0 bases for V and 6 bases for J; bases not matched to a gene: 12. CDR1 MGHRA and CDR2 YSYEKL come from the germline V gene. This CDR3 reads CASSQEWWTSGRAESEQYF. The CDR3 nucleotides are TGCGCCAGCAGCCAAGAGTGGTGGACTAGCGGGAGGGCGGAGAGCGAGCAGTACTTC.

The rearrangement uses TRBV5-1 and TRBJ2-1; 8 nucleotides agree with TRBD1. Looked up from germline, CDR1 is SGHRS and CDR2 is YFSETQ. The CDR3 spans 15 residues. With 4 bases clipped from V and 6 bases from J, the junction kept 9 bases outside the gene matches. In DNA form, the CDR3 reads TGCGCCAGCAGCGGAGGACAGGGACCCCTCAATGAGCAGTTCTTC. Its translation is CASSGGQGPLNEQFF.

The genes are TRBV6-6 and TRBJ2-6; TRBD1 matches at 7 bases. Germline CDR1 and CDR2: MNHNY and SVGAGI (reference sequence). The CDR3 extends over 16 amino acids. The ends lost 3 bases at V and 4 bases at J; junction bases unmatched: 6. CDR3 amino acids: CASSYSQGDGANVLTF. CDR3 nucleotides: TGTGCCAGCAGTTATAGCCAGGGGGACGGGGCCAACGTCCTGACTTTC.

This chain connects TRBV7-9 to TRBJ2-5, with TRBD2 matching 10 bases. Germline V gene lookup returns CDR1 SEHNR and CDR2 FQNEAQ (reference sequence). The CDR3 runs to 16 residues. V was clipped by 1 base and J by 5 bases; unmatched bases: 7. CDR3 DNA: TGTGCCAGCAGCTTAGTTTCTAGCGGGGGCTACGAGACCCAGTACTTC. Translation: CASSLVSSGGYETQYF.

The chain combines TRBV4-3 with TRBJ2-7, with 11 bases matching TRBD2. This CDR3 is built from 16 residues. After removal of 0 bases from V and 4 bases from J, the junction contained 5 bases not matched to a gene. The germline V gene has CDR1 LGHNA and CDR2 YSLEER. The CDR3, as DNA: TGCGCCAGCAGCCAAGATAGCGGGAGGGCCCTGTACGAGCAGTACTTC. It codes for CASSQDSGRALYEQYF.

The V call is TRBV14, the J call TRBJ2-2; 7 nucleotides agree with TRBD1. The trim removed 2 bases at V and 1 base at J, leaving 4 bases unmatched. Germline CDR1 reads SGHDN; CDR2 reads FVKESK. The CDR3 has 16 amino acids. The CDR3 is CASSQWTGENTGELFF. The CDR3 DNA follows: TGTGCCAGCAGCCAATGGACAGGAGAGAACACCGGGGAGCTGTTTTTT.

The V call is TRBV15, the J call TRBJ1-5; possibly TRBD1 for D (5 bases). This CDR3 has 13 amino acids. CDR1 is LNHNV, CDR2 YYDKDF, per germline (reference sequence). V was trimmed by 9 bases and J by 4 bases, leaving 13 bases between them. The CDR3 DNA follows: TGTGCCACACGGCCAGGGTTTAATCAGCCCCAGCATTTT. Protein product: CATRPGFNQPQHF.

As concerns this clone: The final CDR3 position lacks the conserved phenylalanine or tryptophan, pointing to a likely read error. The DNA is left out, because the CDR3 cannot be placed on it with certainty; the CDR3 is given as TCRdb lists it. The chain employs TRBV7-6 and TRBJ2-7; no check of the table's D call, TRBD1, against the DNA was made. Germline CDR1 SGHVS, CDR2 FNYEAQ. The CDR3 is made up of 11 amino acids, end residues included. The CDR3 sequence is CASSKGQELNL.

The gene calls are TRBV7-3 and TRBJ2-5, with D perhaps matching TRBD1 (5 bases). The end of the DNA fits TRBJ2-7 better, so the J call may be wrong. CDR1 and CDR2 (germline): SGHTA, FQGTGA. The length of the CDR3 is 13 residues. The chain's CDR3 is CASSLGVQGEQYF. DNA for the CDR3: TGTGCCAGCAGCTTAGGGGTCCAGGGCGAGCAGTACTTC.

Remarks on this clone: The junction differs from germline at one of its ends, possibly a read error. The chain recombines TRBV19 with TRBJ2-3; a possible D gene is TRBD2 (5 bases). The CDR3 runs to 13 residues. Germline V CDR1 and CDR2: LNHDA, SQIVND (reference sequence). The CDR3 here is CASSLEGADTQYF. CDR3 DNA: TGTGCCAGTAGTTTAGAGGGAGCAGATACGCAGTATTTT.

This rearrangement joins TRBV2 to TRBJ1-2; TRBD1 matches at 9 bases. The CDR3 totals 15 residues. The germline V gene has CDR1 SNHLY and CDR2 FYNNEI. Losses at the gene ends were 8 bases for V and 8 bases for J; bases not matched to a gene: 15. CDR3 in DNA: TGTGCCAGCTTTTATCCGGCGACAGGGGGTAGCGGCTACACCTTC. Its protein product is CASFYPATGGSGYTF.

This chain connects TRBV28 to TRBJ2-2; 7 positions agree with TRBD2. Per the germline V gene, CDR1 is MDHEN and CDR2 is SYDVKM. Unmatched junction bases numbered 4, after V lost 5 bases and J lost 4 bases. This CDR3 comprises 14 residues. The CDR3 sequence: CASSNPSGTGELFF. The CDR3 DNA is TGTGCCAGCAGTAATCCTAGCGGCACCGGGGAGCTGTTTTTT. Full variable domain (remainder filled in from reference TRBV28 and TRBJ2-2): DVKVTQSSRYLVKRTGEKVFLECVQDMDHENMFWYRQDPGLGLRLIYFSYDVKMKEKGDIPEGYSVSREKKERFSLILESASTNQTSMYLCASSNPSGTGELFFGEGSRLTVL.

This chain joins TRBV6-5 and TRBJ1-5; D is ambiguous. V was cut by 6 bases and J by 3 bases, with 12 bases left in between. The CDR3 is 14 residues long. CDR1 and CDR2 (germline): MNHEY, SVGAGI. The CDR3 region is CASRSDGPNQPQHF. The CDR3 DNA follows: TGTGCCAGCAGAAGCGACGGCCCCAATCAGCCCCAGCATTTT.

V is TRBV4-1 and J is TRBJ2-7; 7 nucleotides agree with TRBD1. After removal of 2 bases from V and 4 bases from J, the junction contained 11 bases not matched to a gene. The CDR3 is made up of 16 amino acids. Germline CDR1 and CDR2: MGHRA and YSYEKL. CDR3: CASSQTEQGSWYEQYF. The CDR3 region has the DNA TGCGCCAGCAGCCAAACTGAACAGGGGTCATGGTACGAGCAGTACTTC.

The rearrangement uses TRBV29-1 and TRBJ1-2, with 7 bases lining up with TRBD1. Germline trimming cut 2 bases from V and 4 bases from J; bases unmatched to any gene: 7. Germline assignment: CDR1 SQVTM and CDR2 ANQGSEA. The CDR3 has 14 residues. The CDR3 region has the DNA TGCAGCGTTGAACGGTACAGGGGAACCTATGGCTACACCTTC. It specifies CSVERYRGTYGYTF.